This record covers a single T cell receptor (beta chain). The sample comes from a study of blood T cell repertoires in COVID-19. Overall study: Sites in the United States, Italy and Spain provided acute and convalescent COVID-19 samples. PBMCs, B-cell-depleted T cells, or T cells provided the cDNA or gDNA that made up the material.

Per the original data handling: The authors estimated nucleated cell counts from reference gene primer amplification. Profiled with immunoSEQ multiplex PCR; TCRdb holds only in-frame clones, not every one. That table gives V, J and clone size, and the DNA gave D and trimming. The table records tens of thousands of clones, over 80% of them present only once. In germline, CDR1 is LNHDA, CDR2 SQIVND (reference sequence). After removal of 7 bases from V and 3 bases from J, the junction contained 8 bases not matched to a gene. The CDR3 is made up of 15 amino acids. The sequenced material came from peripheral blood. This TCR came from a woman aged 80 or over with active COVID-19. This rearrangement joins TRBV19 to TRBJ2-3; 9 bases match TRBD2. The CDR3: CASTNSGSGTDTQYF. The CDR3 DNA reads TGTGCCAGTACGAATAGCGGGAGCGGGACAGATACGCAGTATTTT.